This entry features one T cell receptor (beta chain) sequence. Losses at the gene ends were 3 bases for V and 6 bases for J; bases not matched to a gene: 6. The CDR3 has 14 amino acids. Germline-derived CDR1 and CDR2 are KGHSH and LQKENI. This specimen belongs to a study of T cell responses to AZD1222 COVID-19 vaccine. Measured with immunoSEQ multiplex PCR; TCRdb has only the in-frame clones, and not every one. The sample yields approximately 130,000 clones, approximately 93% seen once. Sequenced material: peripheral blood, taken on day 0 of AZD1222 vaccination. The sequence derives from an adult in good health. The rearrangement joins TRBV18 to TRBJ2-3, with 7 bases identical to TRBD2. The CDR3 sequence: CASSPRGSGDTQYF. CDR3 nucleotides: TGTGCCAGCTCACCCCGGGGTAGCGGGGATACGCAGTATTTT.